These 5 T cell receptor beta chains came from one sample sequenced in a study of vaccination effects on CD4 cells after COVID-19. Data came from immunoSEQ multiplex PCR; TCRdb stores just in-frame clones and leaves some out. This table has tens of thousands of clones, approximately 82% appearing once. Following 10 days of culture, CD4+ T cells were isolated. Infection dated between March and December 2020, before the Alpha, Beta and Delta variants reached the United States. Each participant was given two doses of one vaccine (BNT162b2 or mRNA-1273). These receptors lack a known antigen. Sequences were derived from CD4+ T cells from PBMCs cultured without peptide, sampled after COVID-19 vaccination. The receptors here all came from a human donor who had a prior SARS-CoV-2 infection.

Only one count was recorded for this clone. The gene calls are TRBV5-6 and TRBJ1-4; D gene uncertain. The CDR3 is made up of 15 amino acids. Germline loops: CDR1 SGHDT, CDR2 YYEEEE. Deletions cut 3 bases from V and 2 bases from J, with 11 bases between. The CDR3 DNA sequence: TGTGCCAGCAGCTCGCGGACCAAGACTAATGAAAAACTGTTTTTT. Residues: CASSSRTKTNEKLFF.

The chain uses TRBV6-6 and TRBJ1-2; D is possibly TRBD1 (5 bases). The CDR3 spans 16 residues. Germline CDR1 MNHNY, CDR2 SVGAGI (reference sequence). The V and J ends lost 3 bases and 4 bases respectively, with 18 bases between them. CDR3 sequence reads: CASSYDSLGVGYGYTF. CDR3 nucleotide sequence: TGTGCCAGCAGTTATGACAGCCTGGGAGTCGGCTATGGCTACACCTTC.

This clone came up a few times. This chain links TRBV15 with TRBJ2-3; D remains unclear. The V and J ends lost 5 bases and 2 bases respectively, with 11 bases between them. The CDR3 runs 14 residues. Germline-derived CDR1 and CDR2 are LNHNV and YYDKDF (reference sequence). The CDR3 coding sequence is TGTGCCACCAGCTTTGGCTCCCCCACAGATACGCAGTATTTT. Residues: CATSFGSPTDTQYF.

J is TRBJ1-5 and V is TRBV4-1; 7 bases align to TRBD1. Germline CDR1 and CDR2: MGHRA and YSYEKL. The CDR3 totals 15 residues. V was pared by 1 base and J by 7 bases, with 7 bases of the junction left unmatched. The CDR3 loop reads CASSQGGTDYQPQHF. The CDR3 DNA follows: TGCGCCAGCAGCCAAGGGGGGACAGATTACCAGCCCCAGCATTTT.

The rearrangement joins TRBV12-3 or TRBV12-4 to TRBJ2-1; D ambiguous. This CDR3 has 12 residues. Trimming stripped 6 bases from V and 3 bases from J, with 6 bases between. Here the CDR3 DNA reads TGTGCCAGCAGGCCGGACTACAATGAGCAGTTCTTC. Protein product: CASRPDYNEQFF.